A selection of T cell receptor beta chains follows, all from one sample in a study of control samples from healthy donors and cancer patients. Produced via immunoSEQ multiplex PCR; TCRdb's table is partial and in-frame only. The sample includes over 150,000 clones, approximately 92% of them seen just once. Sample: blood. The receptors derive from a young man in good health. Each CDR3 is given with its conserved first and last residue. D genes are given only for firm matches. Only part of the rows carry a size: once, few, many, or a class if the clone is expanded.

CDR3nt	CDR3aa	d_gene	v_gene	j_gene	abundance
TGTGCCAGCAGCCAAGTAAGACTAGCGGGGGGGCTGAACAATGAGCAGTTCTTC	CASSQVRLAGGLNNEQFF	TRBD2	TRBV4-2	TRBJ2-1	NA
TGTGCCAGCAGTTTTGCGGGGCTAAAAGGGACCGGGGAGCTGTTTTTT	CASSFAGLKGTGELFF	NA	TRBV28	TRBJ2-2	once
TGCAGCGTGACAGGGGGAGACACTGAAGCTTTCTTT	CSVTGGDTEAFF	TRBD1	TRBV29-1	TRBJ1-1	once
TGTGCCAGCAGCTTAGGTCTCCGGCCGGAGGGCTACACCTTC	CASSLGLRPEGYTF	NA	TRBV7-2	TRBJ1-2	NA
TGCAGCGCATCAAAGGGGGGGCAAGATACGCAGTATTTT	CSASKGGQDTQYF	NA	TRBV29-1	TRBJ2-3	NA
TGCGCCAGCAGCTTGCGAGGGGAGGTGGGAAACACCATATATTTT	CASSLRGEVGNTIYF	NA	TRBV5-1	TRBJ1-3	NA
TGTGCCAGCAGCCAAGATGCGAACGGCCGTGAAGCTTTCTTT	CASSQDANGREAFF	NA	TRBV4-2	TRBJ1-1	NA
TGTGCCAGATCAGGGTTGTCTGGGGCCAACGTCCTGACTTTC	CARSGLSGANVLTF	NA	TRBV2	TRBJ2-6	NA
TGCAGCGTGGCAGGGGGCGCAGGAGACACTGAAGCTTTCTTT	CSVAGGAGDTEAFF	TRBD1	TRBV29-1	TRBJ1-1	NA
TGCGCCAGCAGCTTGGCCGCGGGTATGAGCTATGGCTACACCTTC	CASSLAAGMSYGYTF	NA	TRBV5-1	TRBJ1-2	NA
TGTGCCAGCAGGAGCCGGGACAGCGGCTCCTACGAGCAGTACTTC	CASRSRDSGSYEQYF	TRBD1	TRBV11-1	TRBJ2-7	few
TGTGCCTGGAGTAAGGGGACAAACACCGGGGAGCTGTTTTTT	CAWSKGTNTGELFF	NA	TRBV30	TRBJ2-2	NA
TGTGCCAGCAGCGGGACCGGGACTTCCCATGAAAAACTGTTTTTT	CASSGTGTSHEKLFF	NA	TRBV21-1	TRBJ1-4	NA
TGTGCCAGCAGTTACGACGAACCTACGCAGTATTTT	CASSYDEPTQYF	NA	TRBV6-2/TRBV6-3	TRBJ2-3	NA
TGCGCCAGCAGCTTTACAGCCTCCCAAGGGGCTGAGCAGTTCTTC	CASSFTASQGAEQFF	NA	TRBV5-1	TRBJ2-1	NA
TGTGCCAGCAAATTTGGCGGCTTGGCTGAGCAGTTCTTC	CASKFGGLAEQFF	NA	TRBV28	TRBJ2-1	NA
TGTGCCAGCAGCTTTTCCATTTATAGCAATCAGCCCCAGCATTTT	CASSFSIYSNQPQHF	NA	TRBV7-3	TRBJ1-5	NA
TGTGCCAGCAGCTCCATCGGACAGAGCTTAAACACCGGGGAGCTGTTTTTT	CASSSIGQSLNTGELFF	NA	TRBV3-1/TRBV3-2	TRBJ2-2	NA
TGTGCCAGCAGTGAGGGTTCGATATCTTACCAAGAGACCCAGTACTTC	CASSEGSISYQETQYF	NA	TRBV6-1	TRBJ2-5	NA
TGTGCCAGCGGGACAGGGACGGTAGACACCGGGGAGCTGTTTTTT	CASGTGTVDTGELFF	TRBD1	TRBV5-4	TRBJ2-2	NA
TGTGCCAGCAGCGGGACAGGGGGAGGAAACACCATATATTTT	CASSGTGGGNTIYF	TRBD1	TRBV9	TRBJ1-3	NA
TGTGCCAGCAGCTCGGTGGGGGACCCTTACAATGAGCAGTTCTTC	CASSSVGDPYNEQFF	NA	TRBV27	TRBJ2-1	NA
TGCGCCAGCAGCTTGGATGGGGGATTTCAGCCCCAGCATTTT	CASSLDGGFQPQHF	NA	TRBV5-1	TRBJ1-5	NA
TGTGCCAGCAGTTCAACAGGGTCGGGCACCGGGGAGCTGTTTTTT	CASSSTGSGTGELFF	NA	TRBV27	TRBJ2-2	NA
TGTGCCAGCAGTACAACAGTGAACTATGGCTACACCTTC	CASSTTVNYGYTF	NA	TRBV6-2/TRBV6-3	TRBJ1-2	few
TGTGCCAGCAGTGAAGCGGGACAGGGGGCGAACACTGAAGCTTTCTTT	CASSEAGQGANTEAFF	TRBD1	TRBV25-1	TRBJ1-1	NA
TGTGCCAGCAGCTTAGGAGGCAGAACTCGGGACACCATATATTTT	CASSLGGRTRDTIYF	NA	TRBV7-9	TRBJ1-3	few
TGTGCCAGCAGCCTCACCTGGGGGGGACAGGTGGGCAATCAGCCCCAGCATTTT	CASSLTWGGQVGNQPQHF	TRBD1	TRBV28	TRBJ1-5	NA
TGTGCCAGCAGCGATCTACTCACCGGGGAGCTGTTTTTT	CASSDLLTGELFF	NA	TRBV9	TRBJ2-2	NA
TGCGCCAGCAGCTTGGACCACAGGGGGCGCGAGCAGTACTTC	CASSLDHRGREQYF	TRBD1	TRBV5-1	TRBJ2-7	NA
TGTGCCATCAGTACATCTCCGAACACTGAAGCTTTCTTT	CAISTSPNTEAFF	NA	TRBV10-3	TRBJ1-1	NA
TGTGCCACCAGTGATTTAGCGGCGGAGGGCTACAATGAGCAGTTCTTC	CATSDLAAEGYNEQFF	NA	TRBV24-1	TRBJ2-1	NA
TGTGCCAGCAGCAGAAACGTCGAGGACGAAGGCTACGAGCAGTACTTC	CASSRNVEDEGYEQYF	NA	TRBV21-1	TRBJ2-7	NA
TGCAGTGCTGGACAGAACTACGAGCAGTACTTC	CSAGQNYEQYF	NA	TRBV20-1	TRBJ2-7	NA
TGCGCCAGCAGCCAAGGGTTAGTTTTCCAAGAGACCCAGTACTTC	CASSQGLVFQETQYF	NA	TRBV4-1	TRBJ2-5	NA
TGTGCCAGCAGACCCGGGACGTCTAGGTTATCTGGAAACACCATATATTTT	CASRPGTSRLSGNTIYF	NA	TRBV11-2	TRBJ1-3	NA
TGTGCCAGCAGCTCCCTTCAACTGGGGGACTCCTATAATTCACCCCTCCACTTT	CASSSLQLGDSYNSPLHF	NA	TRBV7-6	TRBJ1-6	NA
TGTGCCAGCAGCTTGCAGCGGGGGGATTACGAGCAGTACTTC	CASSLQRGDYEQYF	TRBD2	TRBV7-2	TRBJ2-7	once
TGTGCCAGCAGCTTAGGACAGGGGATACCCCAGCATTTT	CASSLGQGIPQHF	TRBD1	TRBV7-8	TRBJ1-5	NA
TGTGCCAGCAGTAGCCCGGGACTGGTCTATGGCTACACCTTC	CASSSPGLVYGYTF	NA	TRBV6-5	TRBJ1-2	NA